The subject of this entry is one T cell receptor beta chain. As yet, its antigen is unknown. In the PCR, 60 Vbeta and 13 Jbeta primers were used. The method was immunoSEQ multiplex PCR; TCRdb's version includes in-frame clones alone and lacks a portion of them. The data show about 130,000 clones, 76% seen once. The sample belongs to a study of cytomegalovirus exposure and HLA in healthy donors. Findings and caveats of the study: Productive rates of about 87% or about 30% were seen for most TCR beta V segments in an earlier analysis. An assumption of roughly uniform sequencing depth across donors underlay the presence/absence analyses.

Sampled while nominally healthy, donors likely had unrecorded immune exposures. Looked up from germline, CDR1 is MNHEY and CDR2 is SMNVEV (reference sequence). The CDR3 runs 12 residues. V lost 4 bases and J lost 7; bases outside the gene matches: 2. Sequenced material: PBMCs. This receptor was identified in a man aged 35 to 55 in good health and CMV-seronegative. The rearrangement uses TRBV27 and TRBJ2-7; 9 positions agree with TRBD2. Here the CDR3 reads CASSWREGEQYF. The CDR3 bases are TGTGCCAGCAGTTGGCGGGAGGGTGAGCAGTACTTC.